These 18 T cell receptor beta chains came from one sample sequenced in a study of regulatory T cells in long-lasting Graves disease. Construction of the TCR beta libraries employed iRepertoire HTBI primers in conjunction with Arm-PCR of CDR3 regions. In TCRdb, the multiplex PCR reads were re-called with MiXCR into one record per CDR3 protein. The sample includes roughly 500,000 distinct CDR3 sequences, about 22% of them seen just once. Time point: persistent/refractory GD, antithyroid drugs over 5 years with positive TRAb. Scientists built the TCR library using RNA that was extracted from PBMCs. Specimen: peripheral blood mononuclear cells (PBMCs), collected when the disease was refractory, from a patient treated with antithyroid drugs. Every receptor here comes from a female donor with Graves disease.

This clonotype was recorded many times. This sequence joins TRBV2 and TRBJ1-1; 8 bases are shared with TRBD1. Germline values: CDR1 SNHLY, CDR2 FYNNEI. The CDR3 covers 15 residues. Losses at the gene ends were 7 bases for V and 2 bases for J; bases not matched to a gene: 9. CDR3 coding DNA: TGTGCCAGCACCTCAACAGGGGGACTAAACACTGAAGCTTTCTTT. Its protein product is CASTSTGGLNTEAFF.

The V gene is TRBV30, the J gene TRBJ1-1; TRBD1 might be the D (6 bases). This CDR3 contains 14 residues. Between the trimmed V and J ends, which lost 2 bases and 3 bases, there was a span of 13 bases. Germline-derived CDR1 and CDR2 are GTSNPN and SVGIG (reference sequence). CDR3 bases: TGTGCCTGGAGTCTGGGGGGGCCCCACACTGAAGCTTTCTTT. This gives the protein CAWSLGGPHTEAFF.

Points on this clonotype: The junction and the germline gene differ at one end; a read error may be behind it. CDR3 loop: CASSLSAEGSRESWAGANALTF. DNA of the CDR3: TGTGCCAGCAGCTTATCTGCGGAGGGGAGCCGAGAGAGTTGGGCTGGGGCCAACGCCCTGACTTTC. The chain joins TRBV7-2 to TRBJ2-6; TRBD2 is a possible D gene (6 bases). The CDR3 spans 22 residues. The germline V gene encodes CDR1 SGHTA and CDR2 FQGNSA.

This clonotype was picked up a small number of times. V usage is TRBV7-9 and J usage is TRBJ1-6, with a weak D call TRBD1 (5 bases). CDR1 is SEHNR, CDR2 FQNEAQ, per germline (reference sequence). The CDR3 is made up of 14 amino acids. The V end was cut by 1 base, the J end by 15 bases, with 16 bases between. CDR3 DNA sequence: TGTGCCAGCAGCTTAGAAAAGGAGGGACCCCGCCTCCACTTT. Protein sequence: CASSLEKEGPRLHF.

This clonotype was detected ten times or more. At one of its ends the junction is not consistent with the germline gene, which may arise from a read error. This rearrangement joins TRBV6-1 to TRBJ2-6; D may match TRBD1 or TRBD2 (6 bases each). There are 15 residues in the CDR3. Germline CDR1 reads MNHNS; CDR2 reads SASEGT. CDR3 bases: TGTGCCACAGAGGGGGGATCCTCTGAGGCCAACGTCCTGACTTTC. Protein: CATEGGSSEANVLTF.

V gene TRBV11-2 combines with J gene TRBJ2-7; possibly TRBD2 for D (7 bases). Deletions cut 1 base from V and 0 bases from J, with 16 bases between. Germline V CDR1 and CDR2: SGHAT, FQNNGV. The CDR3 sequence is 17 residues long. DNA of the CDR3: TGTGCCAGCAGCTTAGGAGGGGGGGGCCTCAGCTCCTACGAGCAGTACTTC. It yields the protein CASSLGGGGLSSYEQYF.

This clonotype has only a few counts. The V call is TRBV7-9, the J call TRBJ2-7, with TRBD1 matching 8 bases. This CDR3 contains 17 residues. Germline lookup yields CDR1 SEHNR and CDR2 FQNEAQ (reference sequence). The J segment lost 6 bases and the V segment lost 5 bases, leaving 18 bases of the junction unmatched. The CDR3 spells CASSPTRQGMYGVEQYF. The CDR3 bases are TGTGCCAGCAGCCCAACCCGACAGGGGATGTATGGCGTCGAGCAGTACTTC.

V and J are TRBV18 and TRBJ1-6, with TRBD1 matching over 7 bases. Germline V gene sequence: CDR1 KGHSH, CDR2 LQKENI. J was trimmed by 3 bases and V by 6 bases; bases with no gene match: 5. The CDR3 spans 15 residues. The CDR3 region has the DNA TGTGCCAGCTCCCCAGGGACAGACTATAATTCACCCCTCCACTTT. This encodes CASSPGTDYNSPLHF. The variable domain in full, completed from reference TRBV18 and TRBJ1-6, reads NAGVMQNPRHLVRRRGQEARLRCSPMKGHSHVYWYRQLPEEGLKFMVYLQKENIIDESGMPKERFSAEFPKEGPSILRIQQVVRGDSAAYFCASSPGTDYNSPLHFGNGTRLTVT.

In this sample, this clonotype turned up a few times. The rearrangement uses TRBV19 and TRBJ1-5; 9 nucleotides align to TRBD1. The V segment lost 6 bases and the J segment 5 bases; nucleotides outside the gene matches: 11. This CDR3 has 16 residues. Germline loops: CDR1 LNHDA, CDR2 SQIVND (reference sequence). In DNA form, the CDR3 reads TGTGCCAGTAGAAATATTCGGACAGGGGCGCATCAGCCCCAGCATTTT. Translation: CASRNIRTGAHQPQHF.

The sample holds one count of this clonotype. The chain has TRBV14 and TRBJ2-7, with 8 bases that match TRBD1. Trimming took 4 bases from V and 0 from J; bases not matched to a gene: 11. The V gene's germline CDR1 is SGHDN and CDR2 FVKESK. This CDR3 is 17 amino acids long. CDR3 coding DNA: TGTGCCAGCAGCCCTTGGGGGACAGGCCCCCTCTCCTACGAGCAGTACTTC. Its protein product is CASSPWGTGPLSYEQYF.

In this sample, this clonotype turned up many times. The genes are TRBV12-3 or TRBV12-4 and TRBJ2-7; D call uncertain. V was cut by 3 bases and J by 0 bases, with 9 bases left in between. CDR3 length equals 14 residues. This CDR3 reads CASSFSAGSYEQYF. Written as DNA, the CDR3 is TGTGCCAGCAGTTTTTCGGCAGGCTCCTACGAGCAGTACTTC.

The CDR3 DNA reads TGTGCCAGTAGTACTCGAAGGGAGAGTCAGCCCCAGCATTTT. This translates into CASSTRRESQPQHF. J is TRBJ1-5 and V is TRBV19; no firm D call. The V end lost 4 bases, the J end lost 6 bases, and 13 bases lay between the germline ends. CDR3 length equals 14 residues. Germline loops: CDR1 LNHDA, CDR2 SQIVND (reference sequence).

V usage is TRBV19 and J usage is TRBJ1-4; no definite D call. Trimming took 5 bases from V and 0 from J, leaving 10 bases between them. Germline CDR1 is LNHDA and CDR2 is SQIVND (reference sequence). This CDR3 is built from 15 residues. The CDR3 sequence: CASSWEHATNEKLFF. The DNA for the CDR3 is TGTGCCAGTAGTTGGGAACACGCAACTAATGAAAAACTGTTTTTT.

This clonotype has more than one count but fewer than ten. The J gene is TRBJ2-5, the V gene TRBV19; D remains ambiguous. CDR3 length: 11 residues. Germline V gene lookup returns CDR1 LNHDA and CDR2 SQIVND (reference sequence). The V end was cut by 4 bases, the J end by 3 bases, with 3 bases between. The CDR3 region has the DNA TGTGCCAGTAGTAAAGAAGAGACCCAGTACTTC. Translated: CASSKEETQYF.

This clonotype came up many times. The rearrangement links TRBV3-1 to TRBJ2-5, with D possibly being TRBD2 (6 bases). The CDR3 is made up of 16 amino acids. Germline CDR1 LGHDT, CDR2 YNNKEL (reference sequence). The V and J ends lost 4 bases and 4 bases respectively, with 19 bases between them. The CDR3 here is CASSPRGSGWRETQYF. The CDR3 nucleotides read TGTGCCAGCAGCCCCCGGGGGAGCGGCTGGCGAGAGACCCAGTACTTC.

In this sample, this clonotype turned up a few times. The J gene is TRBJ1-1, the V gene TRBV5-6; D is unresolved. CDR1 SGHDT and CDR2 YYEEEE come from the germline V gene. V was cut by 1 base and J by 5 bases, with 12 bases left in between. The CDR3 spans 14 residues. The CDR3 coding sequence is TGTGCCAGCAGCTTGAGGCCCCCTGGGACTGAAGCTTTCTTT. Protein product: CASSLRPPGTEAFF.

V gene TRBV6-1 combines with J gene TRBJ1-5; possibly TRBD1 for D (6 bases). The V gene's germline CDR1 is MNHNS and CDR2 SASEGT. With 8 bases removed from V and 4 bases from J, the gap between germline ends came to 12 bases. The CDR3 has 13 residues. This CDR3 is CASSQGFNQPQHF. Written as DNA, the CDR3 is TGTGCCAGCTCCCAGGGGTTTAATCAGCCCCAGCATTTT.

This clonotype has at least ten counts. The chain carries TRBV12-3 or TRBV12-4 and TRBJ1-5; the D is unclear. The CDR3 spans 16 residues. V lost 2 bases and J lost 3, with 14 bases in between. The CDR3 DNA follows: TGTGCCAGCAGTTTAAGTCCGTTAACCCCCAATCAGCCCCAGCATTTT. It is translated as CASSLSPLTPNQPQHF.